A single sample is the source of the 3 T cell receptor beta chains below, sequenced in a study of T cell changes during pregnancy in multiple sclerosis. Assay used: immunoSEQ multiplex PCR; TCRdb lists only in-frame clones, some missing. The sample shows 65,000 to 75,000 clones, approximately 92% of them seen only once. Sequenced here: CD8+ T cells from peripheral blood mononuclear cells, sampled in the third trimester of pregnancy. Receptor source: a female donor in good health, enrolled as a control in a pregnancy study.

In regard to this clone: The sample holds other DNA sequences that translate to the same CDR3. The genes are TRBV6-6 and TRBJ1-3, with D maybe TRBD1 (6 bases). V was trimmed by 10 bases and J by 0 bases, leaving 10 bases between them. Per germline, CDR1 MNHNY and CDR2 SVGAGI (reference sequence). The CDR3 sequence is 13 residues long. The CDR3 is CATRQDSGNTIYF. The CDR3 nucleotides read TGTGCCACCCGACAGGACTCTGGAAACACCATATATTTT.

V gene TRBV7-9 combines with J gene TRBJ2-2, with 7 bases identical to TRBD1. CDR1 is SEHNR and CDR2 is FQNEAQ in the germline V gene (reference sequence). CDR3 length: 18 amino acids. Trimming took 2 bases from V and 5 from J; bases not matched to a gene: 14. The CDR3 loop is CASSLRGTVLDGTGELFF. The CDR3 DNA is TGTGCCAGCAGCTTAAGGGGGACAGTGTTGGACGGGACCGGGGAGCTGTTTTTT.

The chain recombines TRBV30 with TRBJ1-2, with D perhaps TRBD1 (6 bases). V was pared by 2 bases and J by 4 bases, with 14 bases between. This CDR3 region has 14 residues. In germline, CDR1 is GTSNPN, CDR2 SVGIG (reference sequence). CDR3 in DNA: TGTGCCTGGAGTCCCTCCACAGGGATCTATGGCTACACCTTC. Translating gives CAWSPSTGIYGYTF.